The 4 T cell receptor beta chains in this list originate from one sample, sequenced in a study of blood T cell repertoires in COVID-19. TCRdb keeps only in-frame clones here, not all; method: immunoSEQ multiplex PCR. This repertoire shows about 350,000 clones, over 75% found once; its top ten account for roughly 5.3%. The specimen was PBMCs or T cells enriched from blood (not recorded which). These receptors all come from a woman aged 30 to 39 who had recovered from COVID-19.

The gene calls are TRBV5-6 and TRBJ2-2; the D gene is possibly TRBD1 (6 bases). The CDR3 runs 14 residues. Germline V gene lookup returns CDR1 SGHDT and CDR2 YYEEEE. Trimming pared 1 base from V and 7 bases from J, leaving 11 bases between. The CDR3 DNA is TGTGCCAGCAGCTTGTACCACAGGGTCGGGGAGCTGTTTTTT. Protein sequence: CASSLYHRVGELFF.

V is TRBV5-8 and J is TRBJ1-1, with 10 nucleotides matching TRBD1. V dropped 2 bases and J dropped 10; count of bases not matched to a gene: 11. Germline V gene data show CDR1 as SGHTS and CDR2 as YDEGEE. This CDR3 spans 15 amino acids. This chain's CDR3 is CASSFTGTGVSGAFF. CDR3 DNA: TGTGCCAGCAGCTTCACCGGGACAGGGGTATCAGGAGCTTTCTTT.

The chain is built from TRBV19 and TRBJ2-2; TRBD1 matches at 8 bases. Looked up from germline, CDR1 is LNHDA and CDR2 is SQIVND (reference sequence). The junction had 2 bases not matched to a gene; V was cut back by 4 bases and J by 1 base. CDR3 length equals 15 residues. As DNA, the CDR3 is TGTGCCAGTAGTACCGGGACAGGGAACACCGGGGAGCTGTTTTTT. This encodes CASSTGTGNTGELFF. Together with reference TRBV19 and TRBJ2-2, the CDR3 gives the full variable domain: DGGITQSPKYLFRKEGQNVTLSCEQNLNHDAMYWYRQDPGQGLRLIYYSQIVNDFQKGDIAEGYSVSREKKESFPLTVTSAQKNPTAFYLCASSTGTGNTGELFFGEGSRLTVL.

This chain uses TRBV19 with TRBJ1-2, with 7 positions matching TRBD1. Germline V lookup: CDR1 LNHDA, CDR2 SQIVND (reference sequence). The J segment lost 5 bases and the V segment lost 7 bases, leaving 4 bases of the junction unmatched. The CDR3 covers 12 residues. Here the CDR3 DNA reads TGTGCCAGTAAGGGACAGTCTTATGGCTACACCTTC. Translating gives CASKGQSYGYTF. Looking up the rest from reference TRBV19 and TRBJ1-2 gives the full variable domain: DGGITQSPKYLFRKEGQNVTLSCEQNLNHDAMYWYRQDPGQGLRLIYYSQIVNDFQKGDIAEGYSVSREKKESFPLTVTSAQKNPTAFYLCASKGQSYGYTFGSGTRLTVV.